A single T cell receptor (beta chain) is shown here with its context. It lacks a known antigen. Per-base qualities were not stored, and no clone one base away is much larger. From its cysteine to its phenylalanine, the CDR3 spans 15 amino acids. Only CDR3 DNA remains: 45 bases, in frame from the first base. A distance of 17 bases separates the germline ends of V and J, which lose 7 bases and 2 bases respectively. CDR1 and CDR2 (MNHEY, SVGAGI) derive from the germline V gene. These data are taken from a study of OX40 agonist ivuxolimab in advanced cancers. Concerning the study at large: The costimulatory receptor OX40 (CD134) was targeted by ivuxolimab, a fully human IgG2 agonistic monoclonal antibody. Partial responses occurred in three dose-escalation patients: two with cutaneous melanoma and one with hepatocellular carcinoma. Of the roughly 51 patients in dose escalation, approximately 20 had hepatocellular carcinoma, about 15 had melanoma, 9 had renal cell carcinoma and 9 had head and neck cancer. The point of sequencing TCRbeta in the periphery was to test whether ivuxolimab changed TCR sequence diversity and drove clonal T-cell expansion. The dose-escalation cohort was 80% to 90% male with a mean age of roughly 62 years, ranging from 23 to 79. Patients were allowed to have had prior anti-PD-1, anti-PD-L1 or anti-CTLA-4 therapy, and roughly 40% of the dose-escalation patients had previously received checkpoint inhibitors. The paper describes the monotherapy dose-escalation part (N = 52 patients) of the phase I trial of ivuxolimab. Intravenous ivuxolimab was administered to patients every 2 weeks at six dose levels: 0.01, 0.1, 0.3, 1.5, 3 and 10 mg/kg. Results and caveats for the whole study, not just this receptor: At doses of 0.1 to 3.0 mg/kg, clonal expansion of both CD4+ and CD8+ blood T cells was observed from baseline to week 6. After ivuxolimab, CD8+ T cells had more expanded clones than CD4+ T cells on average. Antigen specificity was not determined for the clonally expanded peripheral T cells. Low levels of normalized T-cell clonal expansion were also shown by some nonresponding patients. In the 0.1-3.0 mg/kg groups, partial responders were among the patients with the lowest normalized peripheral clonal expansion, particularly in CD8+ T cells.

The trial excluded patients who had a history of autoimmune disease or who were on systemic immunosuppression. In every dose cohort, peripheral blood was drawn for TCR sequencing at baseline, cycle 4 day 1, and cycle 7 day 1. The samples were drawn from a first-in-human, open-label, multicenter phase I dose-escalation trial of ivuxolimab. The trial enrolled adults with locally advanced or metastatic head and neck squamous cell, hepatocellular, melanoma or renal cell carcinoma. Before TCR sequencing, CD4+ and CD8+ T cells were separately sorted from peripheral blood. For sequencing of the TCRbeta CDR3 region, genomic DNA was extracted from the sorted cells. The immunoSEQ Assay was used to sequence the TCRbeta CDR3 regions. TCRdb provides this immuneACCESS table in a form limited to in-frame rearrangements. Some clones are lacking; in checked studies, under half of them reflect an unresolved V gene, and why the rest are absent is not known. This sample is represented by 28,000 or so clones; roughly 86% of them were singletons. Roughly 19% of the sample is in the top ten clones.

The source was CD4+ or CD8+ T cells sorted from blood, collected in a trial of the OX40 agonist ivuxolimab. This TCR was recovered from an adult with an advanced solid tumor such as melanoma, head and neck, liver or kidney cancer. The chain was built from TRBV6-5 and TRBJ1-2, with the D segment identity uncertain. The CDR3 region reads CASTQDPLSNYGYTF. The sequenced DNA is TGTGCCAGCACCCAAGACCCCCTATCCAACTATGGCTACACCTTC.